Below are 29 T cell receptor beta chains sequenced from a single sample in a study of shared clonotypes between healthy human individuals. This table comes from immunoSEQ multiplex PCR, and its TCRdb copy is limited to in-frame clones, with some not included. The sample holds some 1,600,000 clones, nearly 99% seen once. Material for sequencing was naive CD4+ T cells sorted from blood. Subset meaning: CD45RA+ positively selected. The receptors were gathered from a man aged 30 to 45 in good health.

The chain is built from TRBV19 and TRBJ1-2; D unclear. Germline loops: CDR1 LNHDA, CDR2 SQIVND (reference sequence). The V gene lost 6 bases and the J gene lost 4 bases, with 15 bases spanning the gap. CDR3 length: 14 residues. The CDR3 loop is CASSPATEFYGYTF. The CDR3 DNA is TGTGCCAGTAGCCCGGCCACGGAATTCTATGGCTACACCTTC.

The rearrangement links TRBV7-2 to TRBJ2-1, with D perhaps matching TRBD2 (6 bases). The V gene lost 2 bases and the J gene lost 0 bases, with 11 bases spanning the gap. The germline V gene encodes CDR1 SGHTA and CDR2 FQGNSA. The CDR3 covers 16 residues. The CDR3 protein is CASSLRRDRSYNEQFF. The CDR3 coding sequence is TGTGCCAGCAGCTTACGGCGGGATCGCTCCTACAATGAGCAGTTCTTC. Filled out from reference TRBV7-2 and TRBJ2-1, the complete variable domain reads GAGVSQSPSNKVTEKGKDVELRCDPISGHTALYWYRQSLGQGLEFLIYFQGNSAPDKSGLPSDRFSAERTGGSVSTLTIQRTQQEDSAVYLCASSLRRDRSYNEQFFGPGTRLTVL.

This chain joins TRBV19 and TRBJ2-1, with a possible D match to TRBD2 (6 bases). Trimming shortened V by 7 bases and J by 3 bases, and 13 bases separated the two germline ends. The CDR3 consists of 14 residues. Germline-derived CDR1 and CDR2 are LNHDA and SQIVND (reference sequence). The CDR3 DNA is TGTGCCAGTAACGGGGGAGAGGTCTACAATGAGCAGTTCTTC. It yields the protein CASNGGEVYNEQFF.

The rearrangement uses TRBV30 and TRBJ2-1, with a possible D match to TRBD2 (5 bases). Trimming removed 4 bases from V and 5 bases from J, with 18 bases in between. CDR1 is GTSNPN and CDR2 is SVGIG in the germline V gene (reference sequence). The CDR3 consists of 15 residues. CDR3 residues: CAWTTHGVPNNEQFF. CDR3 sequence (DNA): TGTGCCTGGACAACACACGGGGTGCCCAACAATGAGCAGTTCTTC.

The chain links TRBV18 to TRBJ2-2; no firm D call. Germline CDR1 is KGHSH and CDR2 is LQKENI. V was shortened by 6 bases and J by 8 bases, with 13 bases between the two germline ends. This CDR3 is 13 amino acids long. Here the CDR3 reads CASSTDLVGELFF. CDR3 DNA sequence: TGTGCCAGCTCGACGGACCTCGTGGGGGAGCTGTTTTTT.

The gene calls are TRBV6-7 and TRBJ1-5; D not certain. TRBV6-7 belongs to the ORF category, with a function that is uncertain. This CDR3 has 17 residues. Deletions cut 2 bases from V and 3 bases from J, with 17 bases between. The CDR3, as DNA: TGTGCCAGCAGTTACAACCCCCTCACGACGGACAATCAGCCCCAGCATTTT. Its translation is CASSYNPLTTDNQPQHF.

The chain uses TRBV10-3 and TRBJ2-7; D is uncertain. CDR3 length equals 13 residues. Germline values: CDR1 ENHRY, CDR2 SYGVKD. V lost 3 bases and J lost 1, with 7 bases in between. CDR3 residues: CAISEHSSYEQYF. CDR3 coding DNA: TGTGCCATCAGTGAACACTCATCCTACGAGCAGTACTTC.

This chain joins TRBV2 and TRBJ2-7; weak D call: TRBD1 (6 bases). There are 11 residues in the CDR3. V gave up 8 bases and J gave up 4 bases, with 9 bases separating them. Germline-derived CDR1 and CDR2 are SNHLY and FYNNEI. The CDR3 DNA follows: TGTGCCAGCGGAGACAGGTACGAGCAGTACTTC. Translating it yields CASGDRYEQYF.

J is TRBJ2-3 and V is TRBV10-1; D not certain. CDR3 length: 16 amino acids. Germline loops: CDR1 WNHNN, CDR2 SYGVQD (reference sequence). V lost 4 bases, J lost 0 bases, and 14 bases lay in between. The DNA of the CDR3 is TGCGCCAGCAGTGCAGTGGTAGACCCTAGCACAGATACGCAGTATTTT. This codes for CASSAVVDPSTDTQYF.

The rearrangement uses TRBV28 and TRBJ2-7; the match to TRBD1 covers 7 bases. The CDR3 is made up of 15 amino acids. J lost 1 base, V lost 5 bases, and 8 bases had no gene match. CDR1 is MDHEN, CDR2 SYDVKM, per germline. CDR3 protein: CASSTTGDGSYEQYF. CDR3 DNA sequence: TGTGCCAGCAGTACCACAGGGGATGGGTCCTACGAGCAGTACTTC. The full variable domain, with the rest looked up from reference TRBV28 and TRBJ2-7, is DVKVTQSSRYLVKRTGEKVFLECVQDMDHENMFWYRQDPGLGLRLIYFSYDVKMKEKGDIPEGYSVSREKKERFSLILESASTNQTSMYLCASSTTGDGSYEQYFGPGTRLTVT.

DNA for the CDR3: TGTGCCAGCAGTTGGCGGGTTCACACAGATACGCAGTATTTT. Amino acids: CASSWRVHTDTQYF. The chain employs TRBV27 and TRBJ2-3; tentatively, D is TRBD2 (5 bases). CDR3 size: 14 residues. Trimming pared 4 bases from V and 2 bases from J, leaving 10 bases between. The germline V gene has CDR1 MNHEY and CDR2 SMNVEV (reference sequence).

The chain uses TRBV7-9 and TRBJ1-1; the D is unclear. Trimming stripped 5 bases from V and 10 bases from J, with 20 bases between. Germline V gene sequence: CDR1 SEHNR, CDR2 FQNEAQ (reference sequence). The CDR3 runs to 14 residues. The CDR3 here is CASSTRTGSGGAFF. The DNA of the CDR3 is TGTGCCAGCAGCACCAGGACTGGCTCGGGCGGAGCTTTCTTT.

CDR3 coding DNA: TGTGCCACAACCCGGGGGGCGCGAAACCAGCCCCAGCATTTT. It translates to CATTRGARNQPQHF. The chain joins TRBV6-6 to TRBJ1-5, with D possibly TRBD1 on 6 matching bases. V was pared by 10 bases and J by 7 bases, with 20 bases between. The CDR3 length is 14 residues. The germline V gene has CDR1 MNHNY and CDR2 SVGAGI (reference sequence).

The chain combines TRBV5-1 with TRBJ2-6; 9 nucleotides line up with TRBD1. Germline V gene lookup returns CDR1 SGHRS and CDR2 YFSETQ. Trimming cost V 3 bases and J 0 bases; bases outside gene matches: 7. This CDR3 is 18 amino acids long. Here the CDR3 reads CASSYRTGVGSGANVLTF. CDR3 in DNA: TGCGCCAGCAGCTACCGGACAGGGGTAGGCTCTGGGGCCAACGTCCTGACTTTC. The full variable domain, rest sourced from reference TRBV5-1 and TRBJ2-6, is KAGVTQTPRYLIKTRGQQVTLSCSPISGHRSVSWYQQTPGQGLQFLFEYFSETQRNKGNFPGRFSGRQFSNSRSEMNVSTLELGDSALYLCASSYRTGVGSGANVLTFGAGSRLTVL.

J is TRBJ1-4 and V is TRBV7-2; 8 positions agree with TRBD1. CDR3 length equals 15 residues. Germline CDR1 SGHTA, CDR2 FQGNSA. V gave up 1 base and J gave up 8 bases; unmatched junction bases: 6. The CDR3 reads CASSLGQGFREKLFF. The CDR3 DNA follows: TGTGCCAGCAGCTTAGGACAGGGGTTTAGGGAAAAACTGTTTTTT.

The chain links TRBV18 to TRBJ2-5, with 8 bases aligning to TRBD1. Per the germline V gene, CDR1 is KGHSH and CDR2 is LQKENI. V was clipped by 3 bases and J by 1 base; unmatched bases: 7. The CDR3 covers 16 residues. The CDR3: CASSPLPGGPQETQYF. CDR3 in DNA: TGTGCCAGCTCACCGCTCCCAGGGGGCCCCCAAGAGACCCAGTACTTC.

J is TRBJ2-1 and V is TRBV19; 11 bases are shared with TRBD1. The trim removed 10 bases at V and 6 bases at J, leaving 11 bases unmatched. CDR3 length: 15 amino acids. Germline-derived CDR1 and CDR2 are LNHDA and SQIVND (reference sequence). Here the CDR3 reads CATDTGTGGSNEQFF. CDR3 nucleotide sequence: TGTGCCACCGATACCGGGACAGGGGGAAGCAATGAGCAGTTCTTC.

This chain joins TRBV6-5 and TRBJ1-1; 8 nucleotides match TRBD1. Germline V lookup: CDR1 MNHEY, CDR2 SVGAGI. This CDR3 has 14 amino acids. V dropped 6 bases and J dropped 1; count of bases not matched to a gene: 4. As DNA, the CDR3 is TGTGCCAGCAGGGACCAGGGGGCGAACACTGAAGCTTTCTTT. Its protein is CASRDQGANTEAFF.

The CDR3 is CASSLIGAGGPYEQFF. The CDR3 DNA sequence: TGTGCCAGCAGTTTAATAGGGGCGGGAGGGCCGTATGAGCAGTTCTTC. The chain links TRBV28 to TRBJ2-1, with TRBD2 identical over 9 bases. This CDR3 is built from 16 residues. The junction had 10 bases not matched to a gene; V was cut back by 2 bases and J by 8 bases. Germline CDR1 is MDHEN and CDR2 is SYDVKM.

V gene TRBV6-6 combines with J gene TRBJ2-7, with 12 bases fitting TRBD2. After removal of 6 bases from V and 6 bases from J, the junction contained 9 bases not matched to a gene. The CDR3 totals 15 residues. Germline CDR1 is MNHNY and CDR2 is SVGAGI (reference sequence). The DNA of the CDR3 is TGTGCCAGCAGAAGACTAGCGGGAGTGATTGGCGAGCAGTACTTC. This sequence encodes CASRRLAGVIGEQYF.

Written as DNA, the CDR3 is TGTGCCAGCAGTTTCAAGACTACCGGGACAGGGACCTACGAGCAGTACTTC. Translated, it gives CASSFKTTGTGTYEQYF. The genes are TRBV28 and TRBJ2-7; TRBD1 matches at 9 bases. The ends lost 3 bases at V and 2 bases at J; junction bases unmatched: 11. This CDR3 spans 17 amino acids. Per the germline V gene, CDR1 is MDHEN and CDR2 is SYDVKM. Drawing the rest from reference TRBV28 and TRBJ2-7, the complete variable domain is DVKVTQSSRYLVKRTGEKVFLECVQDMDHENMFWYRQDPGLGLRLIYFSYDVKMKEKGDIPEGYSVSREKKERFSLILESASTNQTSMYLCASSFKTTGTGTYEQYFGPGTRLTVT.

This rearrangement joins TRBV11-2 to TRBJ1-1; D call uncertain. CDR1 and CDR2 (germline): SGHAT, FQNNGV. The CDR3 has 13 amino acids. V dropped 1 base and J dropped 10 bases, with 13 bases sitting between them. The CDR3 protein is CASSLVAGALAFF. The CDR3 DNA follows: TGTGCCAGCAGCTTAGTAGCTGGAGCACTAGCTTTCTTT.

The chain employs TRBV7-3 and TRBJ2-5, with 9 bases aligning to TRBD1. CDR1 is SGHTA, CDR2 FQGTGA, per germline. V was clipped by 5 bases and J by 4 bases; unmatched bases: 8. This CDR3 is 15 amino acids long. This CDR3 reads CASSTTGGVGETQYF. The CDR3, as DNA: TGTGCCAGCAGCACCACAGGGGGCGTCGGAGAGACCCAGTACTTC.

CDR3 nucleotide sequence: TGTGCCAGCAGTTTAGGGTGGGGACAGGGGATTTACGAGCAGTACTTC. Amino acids: CASSLGWGQGIYEQYF. The chain links TRBV28 to TRBJ2-7, with 10 bases that match TRBD1. The V gene's germline CDR1 is MDHEN and CDR2 SYDVKM. J was trimmed by 4 bases and V by 2 bases; bases with no gene match: 8. The CDR3 covers 16 residues.

The chain uses TRBV6-5 and TRBJ2-7; possible D gene TRBD2, 5 bases. V was clipped by 6 bases and J by 4 bases, with 16 bases between them. Germline V lookup: CDR1 MNHEY, CDR2 SVGAGI. This CDR3 spans 14 amino acids. The CDR3 DNA reads as TGTGCCAGCAGCGACAAAGCGGACCGATACGAGCAGTACTTC. Translation: CASSDKADRYEQYF.

This rearrangement joins TRBV27 to TRBJ2-5; D not certain. Per germline, CDR1 MNHEY and CDR2 SMNVEV (reference sequence). Trimming pared 1 base from V and 5 bases from J, leaving 8 bases between. This CDR3 spans 13 amino acids. CDR3 bases: TGTGCCAGCAGTTTATGGGCCGAGGAGACCCAGTACTTC. Its translation is CASSLWAEETQYF.

V is TRBV5-1 and J is TRBJ2-3; 7 bases map to TRBD2. Losses at the gene ends were 4 bases for V and 0 bases for J; bases not matched to a gene: 2. Per the germline V gene, CDR1 is SGHRS and CDR2 is YFSETQ. This CDR3 is 14 amino acids long. The chain's CDR3 is CASSVSGSTDTQYF. The CDR3 DNA is TGCGCCAGCAGCGTTAGCGGGAGCACAGATACGCAGTATTTT.

This chain links TRBV5-1 with TRBJ2-3; D possibly corresponds to TRBD1 (6 bases). Germline V lookup: CDR1 SGHRS, CDR2 YFSETQ. V was clipped by 5 bases and J by 4 bases, with 14 bases between them. This CDR3 is built from 14 residues. CDR3 amino acids: CASRKGETPDTQYF. In DNA form, the CDR3 reads TGCGCCAGCAGAAAGGGGGAAACCCCAGATACGCAGTATTTT.

V and J are TRBV9 and TRBJ2-7; 10 bases are shared with TRBD2. In germline, CDR1 is SGDLS, CDR2 YYNGEE. The CDR3 extends over 15 amino acids. V shed 0 bases, J shed 3 bases, and the junction held 3 bases outside the gene matches. In DNA form, the CDR3 reads TGTGCCAGCAGCGTAGCGGCTAGCGGGGGCTACGAGCAGTACTTC. It is translated as CASSVAASGGYEQYF.